The T cell receptor beta chain described here comes from a study of T-cell reconstitution after alpha-beta-depleted transplantation in children. CDR3 length: 14 amino acids. CDR1 and CDR2 (germline): LNHNV, YYDKDF (reference sequence). With V trimmed by 8 bases and J by 7 bases, 12 bases remained unmatched. Preparing the TCRbeta library involved the use of unique molecular identifiers. TCRdb reprocessed the PCR reads via MiXCR and lists one record per CDR3 protein. The sample lists 600,000 to 700,000 distinct CDR3 sequences; roughly 17% were seen once. The genes are TRBV15 and TRBJ2-3, with 7 bases matching TRBD2. The receptor was derived from a human donor who donated a stem cell graft to a child with acute myeloid leukemia. Sequences were derived from PBMCs from the stem cell graft donor, sampled from the stem cell graft. CDR3 region: CATEVGGEAYTQYF. CDR3 coding DNA: TGTGCCACCGAAGTTGGGGGGGAAGCTTATACGCAGTATTTT.